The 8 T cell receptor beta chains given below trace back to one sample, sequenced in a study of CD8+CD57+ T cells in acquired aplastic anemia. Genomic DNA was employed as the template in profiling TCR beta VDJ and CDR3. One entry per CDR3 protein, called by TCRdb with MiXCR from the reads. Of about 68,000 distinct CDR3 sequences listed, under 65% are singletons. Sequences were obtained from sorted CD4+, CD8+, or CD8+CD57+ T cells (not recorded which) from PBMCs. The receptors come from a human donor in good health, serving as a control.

CDR3 region: CAISEDELRGYTF. In DNA form, the CDR3 reads TGTGCCATCAGTGAGGACGAACTAAGGGGCTACACCTTC. The chain joins TRBV10-3 to TRBJ1-2; no reliable D call. The germline V gene encodes CDR1 ENHRY and CDR2 SYGVKD. This CDR3 contains 13 residues. V lost 2 bases, J lost 8 bases, and 12 bases lay in between.

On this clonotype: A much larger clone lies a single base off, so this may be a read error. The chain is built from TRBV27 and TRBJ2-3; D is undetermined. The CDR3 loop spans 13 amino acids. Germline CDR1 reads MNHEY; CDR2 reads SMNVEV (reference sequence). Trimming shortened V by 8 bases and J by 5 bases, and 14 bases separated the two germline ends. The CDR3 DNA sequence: TGTGCCAGCTGTATGATAGGGCTAGATACGCAGTATTTT. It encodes CASCMIGLDTQYF.

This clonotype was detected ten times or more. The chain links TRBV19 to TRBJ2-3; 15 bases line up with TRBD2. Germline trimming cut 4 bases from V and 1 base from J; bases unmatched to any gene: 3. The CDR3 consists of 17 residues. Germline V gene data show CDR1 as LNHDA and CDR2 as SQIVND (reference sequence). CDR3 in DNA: TGTGCCAGTAGTACCGGACTAGCGGGAGGGCGCACAGATACGCAGTATTTT. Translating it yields CASSTGLAGGRTDTQYF.

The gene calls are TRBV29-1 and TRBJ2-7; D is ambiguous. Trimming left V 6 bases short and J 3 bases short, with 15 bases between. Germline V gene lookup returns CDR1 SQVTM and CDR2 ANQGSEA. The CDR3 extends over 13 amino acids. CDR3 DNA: TGCAGCGTGATCGGTCAACGTCACTACGAGCAGTACTTC. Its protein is CSVIGQRHYEQYF.

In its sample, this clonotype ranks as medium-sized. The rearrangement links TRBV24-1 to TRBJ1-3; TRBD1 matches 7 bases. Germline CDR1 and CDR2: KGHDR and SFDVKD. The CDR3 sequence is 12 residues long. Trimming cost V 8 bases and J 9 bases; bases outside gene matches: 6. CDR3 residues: CATNRQGCTIYF. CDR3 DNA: TGTGCCACCAACCGACAGGGCTGCACCATATATTTT.

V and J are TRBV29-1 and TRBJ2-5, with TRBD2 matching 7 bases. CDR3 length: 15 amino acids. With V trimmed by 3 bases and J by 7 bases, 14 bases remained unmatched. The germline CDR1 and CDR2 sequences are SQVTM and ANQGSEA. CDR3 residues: CSVDRGDSGYGTQYF. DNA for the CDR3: TGCAGCGTTGACCGAGGGGATAGCGGGTATGGGACCCAGTACTTC.

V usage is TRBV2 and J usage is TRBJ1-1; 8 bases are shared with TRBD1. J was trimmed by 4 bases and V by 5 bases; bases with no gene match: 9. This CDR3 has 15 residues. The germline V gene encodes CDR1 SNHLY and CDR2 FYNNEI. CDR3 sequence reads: CASSLRGQGVTEAFF. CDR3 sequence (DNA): TGTGCCAGCAGTCTACGCGGACAGGGAGTCACTGAAGCTTTCTTT.

The CDR3 sequence: CATRRTAEAGYTF. CDR3 DNA sequence: TGTGCCACCAGGAGGACGGCGGAGGCAGGCTACACCTTC. The chain joins TRBV24-1 to TRBJ1-2; D is ambiguous. The CDR3 is 13 amino acids. Trimming pared 7 bases from V and 8 bases from J, leaving 16 bases between. Germline V gene data show CDR1 as KGHDR and CDR2 as SFDVKD.